Below, 16 T cell receptor beta chains from the same sample are listed, as sequenced in a study of CD8 T cells in ankylosing spondylitis. A single record per CDR3 protein comes from TCRdb applying MiXCR to the 5' RACE reads. The sample yields about 250,000 distinct CDR3 sequences, 7% to 10% seen once. The specimen was blood, either unsorted or a sorted T cell fraction (not recorded which). The receptors originated from a female donor with ankylosing spondylitis or in good health (not recorded which).

This clonotype was detected many times. The V call is TRBV20-1, the J call TRBJ2-3; 14 bases fit TRBD2. The CDR3 runs 15 residues. Trimming at V came to 3 bases and at J to 5 bases, leaving 4 bases not matched to a gene. CDR1 and CDR2 from the germline V gene are DFQATT and SNEGSKA (reference sequence). The CDR3 loop is CSASLTSGRVDTQYF. DNA for the CDR3: TGCAGTGCTAGCCTGACTAGCGGGAGGGTAGATACGCAGTATTTT.

This clonotype was seen repeatedly, ten times or more. The CDR3 sequence is CAISEGVSGRGEQYF. The DNA of the CDR3 is TGTGCCATCAGTGAGGGAGTTAGCGGGAGGGGCGAGCAGTACTTC. The V gene is TRBV10-3, the J gene TRBJ2-7; 11 nucleotides line up with TRBD2. This CDR3 is 15 amino acids long. In germline, CDR1 is ENHRY, CDR2 SYGVKD. The V and J ends lost 2 bases and 6 bases, in that order; junction bases with no gene match: 6.

In this sample, this clonotype turned up many times. This chain joins TRBV6-5 and TRBJ2-1, with 10 bases fitting TRBD2. Trimming took 0 bases from V and 1 from J; bases not matched to a gene: 6. The germline V gene has CDR1 MNHEY and CDR2 SVGAGI. The CDR3 covers 18 residues. The CDR3 loop is CASSYSRTSGLSYNEQFF. CDR3 DNA sequence: TGTGCCAGCAGTTACTCTAGGACTAGCGGCTTATCCTACAATGAGCAGTTCTTC.

Ten or more counts support this clonotype. The chain carries TRBV4-2 and TRBJ1-1, with D possibly being TRBD1 (5 bases). The CDR3 loop spans 15 amino acids. Germline CDR1 is LGHNA and CDR2 is YNFKEQ. V lost 0 bases to trimming and J lost 4 bases, with 12 bases between them. The CDR3 DNA reads as TGTGCCAGCAGCCAAGATCCGTCAGGGTTCACTGAAGCTTTCTTT. It specifies CASSQDPSGFTEAFF.

This clonotype was observed many times. The chain uses TRBV6-5 and TRBJ2-2; D perhaps matches TRBD2 (7 bases). Germline CDR1 reads MNHEY; CDR2 reads SVGAGI. V was pared by 2 bases and J by 1 base, with 20 bases between. This CDR3 is 19 amino acids long. This CDR3 is CASSYPLGSGTKNTGELFF. The CDR3, as DNA: TGTGCCAGCAGTTACCCCCTGGGGAGCGGGACAAAGAACACCGGGGAGCTGTTTTTT.

In its sample, this clonotype was seen many times. The rearrangement links TRBV6-2 or TRBV6-3 to TRBJ1-1; D is undetermined. V was trimmed by 5 bases and J by 6 bases, leaving 13 bases between them. This CDR3 contains 13 residues. Germline CDR1 and CDR2: MNHEY and SVGEGT. The CDR3 DNA reads as TGTGCCAGCAGTCCCCGGAGTAGTGCTGAAGCTTTCTTT. It is translated as CASSPRSSAEAFF.

This clonotype has a count of ten or more. The V call is TRBV11-2, the J call TRBJ1-4; the match to TRBD1 covers 8 bases. V trimming: 9 bases; J trimming: 5 bases; junction bases outside the gene matches: 2. The CDR3 has 12 residues. Germline-derived CDR1 and CDR2 are SGHAT and FQNNGV. The CDR3 sequence: CASGQGNEKLFF. CDR3 DNA: TGTGCCAGTGGACAGGGCAATGAAAAACTGTTTTTT.

This clonotype came up many times. V usage is TRBV6-5 and J usage is TRBJ2-3; D gene uncertain. In germline, CDR1 is MNHEY, CDR2 SVGAGI. With 2 bases removed from V and 3 bases from J, the gap between germline ends came to 15 bases. This CDR3 region has 16 residues. The CDR3 sequence: CASSYGRAKGTDTQYF. The CDR3 DNA reads as TGTGCCAGCAGTTACGGCCGGGCCAAGGGAACAGATACGCAGTATTTT.

V gene TRBV28 combines with J gene TRBJ1-3, with D hard to call. Trimming pared 8 bases from V and 8 bases from J, leaving 13 bases between. This CDR3 has 12 amino acids. CDR1 is MDHEN, CDR2 SYDVKM, per germline. CDR3 residues: CASRARVHTIYF. CDR3 nucleotides: TGTGCCAGCCGGGCGCGGGTCCACACCATATATTTT.

The V and J genes are TRBV12-3 or TRBV12-4 and TRBJ2-6; 7 bases align to TRBD1. The trim removed 8 bases at V and 0 bases at J, leaving 10 bases unmatched. The CDR3 runs to 17 residues. The CDR3 nucleotides are TGTGCCAGCGCAGTTGAGACAGGGAACTCTGGGGCCAACGTCCTGACTTTC. The encoded protein is CASAVETGNSGANVLTF.

Regarding this clonotype: A read error may explain this, as a much larger clone is one base away. J is TRBJ1-1 and V is TRBV7-6; no reliable D call. The CDR3 is 16 residues long. From germline, CDR1 is SGHVS and CDR2 FNYEAQ. CDR3 coding DNA: TGTGTCAGCAGCCCTCAGTTACAAGGGCCGAACACTGAAGCTTTCTTT. It is translated as CVSSPQLQGPNTEAFF.

The gene calls are TRBV2 and TRBJ2-6; D unclear. CDR1 and CDR2 (germline): SNHLY, FYNNEI. Trimming removed 3 bases at V and 2 bases at J, with 17 bases between. The CDR3 runs 18 residues. The CDR3 region has the DNA TGTGCCAGCAGTGACGGACGGGTTCCCACCACTGGGGCCAACGTCCTGACTTTC. This sequence encodes CASSDGRVPTTGANVLTF.

A word on this clonotype: A much more abundant neighbour one base away suggests this may be a read error. The chain has TRBV10-1 and TRBJ1-1; D might be TRBD1 (5 bases). There are 13 residues in the CDR3. CDR1 and CDR2 (germline): WNHNN, SYGVQD (reference sequence). The CDR3 sequence: CVSSERQGGEAFF. The CDR3 coding sequence is TGCGTCAGCAGTGAGAGGCAGGGTGGTGAAGCTTTCTTT.

This clonotype was counted at least ten times. The rearrangement joins TRBV27 to TRBJ2-1; D is possibly TRBD1 (6 bases). Per germline, CDR1 MNHEY and CDR2 SMNVEV (reference sequence). The V gene lost 4 bases and the J gene lost 8 bases, with 12 bases spanning the gap. The CDR3 totals 13 residues. CDR3 nucleotide sequence: TGTGCCAGCAGTTCGGACAGTGGGTATGAGCAGTTCTTC. Encoded protein: CASSSDSGYEQFF.

This clonotype was observed at least ten times. The rearrangement uses TRBV28 and TRBJ1-6; no clear D. The CDR3 consists of 15 residues. With 3 bases removed from V and 1 base from J, the gap between germline ends came to 7 bases. The germline V gene encodes CDR1 MDHEN and CDR2 SYDVKM. This CDR3 is CASSLRGSYNSPLHF. The CDR3 DNA sequence: TGTGCCAGCAGTTTGCGTGGGTCCTATAATTCACCCCTCCACTTT. Filled out from reference TRBV28 and TRBJ1-6, the complete variable domain reads DVKVTQSSRYLVKRTGEKVFLECVQDMDHENMFWYRQDPGLGLRLIYFSYDVKMKEKGDIPEGYSVSREKKERFSLILESASTNQTSMYLCASSLRGSYNSPLHFGNGTRLTVT.

This clonotype was seen ten or more times. The CDR3 is CASSYGANSYEQYF. The CDR3 coding sequence is TGTGCCAGCAGTTACGGGGCCAATTCCTACGAGCAGTACTTC. V usage is TRBV27 and J usage is TRBJ2-7; the D gene could be TRBD1 or TRBD2 (5 bases each). V was shortened by 4 bases and J by 1 base, with 11 bases between the two germline ends. The CDR3 consists of 14 residues. Germline values: CDR1 MNHEY, CDR2 SMNVEV (reference sequence).